Shown below are 13 T cell receptor beta chains from a single sample sequenced in a study of blood T cells in healthy people across ages. Combining a sample-barcoded 5' primer with a J-beta primer mix, a second PCR ran for roughly 7 to 11 cycles. TCRdb re-derived calls from the 5' RACE reads in MiXCR, one entry per CDR3 protein. The table lists about 1.8 million distinct CDR3 sequences, roughly 52% of them singletons, with approximately 2.1% in the top ten. The sequenced sample was blood. The receptors derive from a woman aged 40 to 50 in good health.

The V gene is TRBV12-3 or TRBV12-4, the J gene TRBJ1-1, with D possibly matching TRBD1 (5 bases). CDR3 size: 13 residues. Deletions cut 8 bases from V and 3 bases from J, with 13 bases between. CDR3 DNA: TGTGCCAGCCCCTTGGAAGGGGACACTGAAGCTTTCTTT. This encodes CASPLEGDTEAFF.

The chain recombines TRBV11-2 with TRBJ2-7; 7 positions match TRBD2. Germline lookup yields CDR1 SGHAT and CDR2 FQNNGV. This CDR3 is built from 15 residues. V shed 3 bases, J shed 7 bases, and the junction held 12 bases outside the gene matches. The CDR3 sequence: CASSLGTGGRDEQYF. The CDR3 bases are TGTGCCAGCAGCTTGGGCACGGGGGGAAGGGATGAGCAGTACTTC.

This rearrangement joins TRBV5-6 to TRBJ2-4; D gene unclear. TRBJ2-7 matches the DNA end more closely, so the J call is doubtful. Germline V gene data show CDR1 as SGHDT and CDR2 as YYEEEE. This CDR3 spans 17 amino acids. The CDR3: CASSLVGLVDRDYEQYF. For the CDR3, the DNA is TGTGCCAGCAGCTTGGTTGGCTTGGTAGACCGCGACTACGAGCAGTACTTC.

J is TRBJ2-1 and V is TRBV29-1; 12 bases are a match to TRBD2. J lost 5 bases, V lost 7 bases, and 12 bases had no gene match. CDR3 size: 16 residues. CDR1 is SQVTM, CDR2 ANQGSEA, per germline. CDR3: CSAGGRLAGGHNEQFF. The CDR3 bases are TGCAGCGCTGGGGGAAGGCTAGCGGGGGGGCACAATGAGCAGTTCTTC.

V usage is TRBV11-1 and J usage is TRBJ2-1, with 11 bases aligning to TRBD2. Germline CDR1 and CDR2: SGHAT and FQDESV (reference sequence). V lost 4 bases to trimming and J lost 6 bases; unmatched junction nucleotides: 11. The CDR3 runs to 17 residues. The CDR3 DNA reads as TGTGCCAGCAGCTCCCGTGGTAGCGGGGGGGCCCGCAATGAGCAGTTCTTC. This gives the protein CASSSRGSGGARNEQFF. The full variable domain, rest sourced from reference TRBV11-1 and TRBJ2-1, is EAEVAQSPRYKITEKSQAVAFWCDPISGHATLYWYRQILGQGPELLVQFQDESVVDDSQLPKDRFSAERLKGVDSTLKIQPAELGDSAMYLCASSSRGSGGARNEQFFGPGTRLTVL.

This clonotype was counted a few times. The V call is TRBV11-2, the J call TRBJ2-1; D not resolved. The CDR3 is made up of 16 amino acids. V dropped 4 bases and J dropped 0 bases, with 13 bases sitting between them. CDR1 and CDR2 (germline): SGHAT, FQNNGV. DNA of the CDR3: TGTGCCAGCAGCTCCCCGAGCGCTAGCTCCTACAATGAGCAGTTCTTC. Amino acids: CASSSPSASSYNEQFF.

The rearrangement uses TRBV20-1 and TRBJ1-1; D is uncertain. V was clipped by 0 bases and J by 0 bases, with 11 bases between them. The CDR3 is made up of 15 amino acids. Germline-derived CDR1 and CDR2 are DFQATT and SNEGSKA (reference sequence). The CDR3 loop is CSARDATRVNTEAFF. The CDR3 nucleotides read TGCAGTGCTAGAGACGCGACAAGGGTGAACACTGAAGCTTTCTTT.

This clonotype was detected a few times. The chain links TRBV10-3 to TRBJ2-4; D gene uncertain. V shed 2 bases and J shed 0 bases, with 8 bases lying between them. The CDR3 covers 15 residues. The germline gives CDR1 ENHRY, CDR2 SYGVKD. The CDR3 region is CAISERVSAKNIQYF. The DNA for the CDR3 is TGTGCCATCAGTGAGAGGGTCTCAGCCAAAAACATTCAGTACTTC.

The rearrangement joins TRBV7-2 to TRBJ2-1, with 13 bases that match TRBD2. The V and J ends lost 0 bases and 1 base, in that order; junction bases with no gene match: 12. The CDR3 has 21 residues. From germline, CDR1 is SGHTA and CDR2 FQGNSA. Here the CDR3 reads CASSLAPPTSGGPPSYNEQFF. The CDR3 DNA is TGTGCCAGCAGCTTAGCCCCTCCGACTAGCGGGGGGCCACCATCCTACAATGAGCAGTTCTTC.

This chain joins TRBV11-2 and TRBJ2-1, with a weak D call TRBD2 (5 bases). Per the germline V gene, CDR1 is SGHAT and CDR2 is FQNNGV. V shed 4 bases and J shed 0 bases, with 22 bases lying between them. The CDR3 contains 19 residues. The CDR3 here is CASSSDGRSGISSYNEQFF. The CDR3 DNA sequence: TGTGCCAGCAGCTCGGACGGCCGGTCGGGAATAAGCTCCTACAATGAGCAGTTCTTC.

J is TRBJ2-1 and V is TRBV28; 9 positions agree with TRBD1. Trimming removed 4 bases from V and 1 base from J; junction bases left unmatched: 8. CDR1 and CDR2 (germline): MDHEN, SYDVKM. The CDR3 has 17 amino acids. The CDR3 is CASSSTGTGHSYNEQFF. The CDR3 DNA is TGTGCCAGCAGTTCCACAGGGACAGGGCATTCCTACAATGAGCAGTTCTTC.

This clonotype was detected a few times. This rearrangement joins TRBV18 to TRBJ2-1, with 12 bases that match TRBD1. The CDR3 contains 16 residues. Unmatched junction bases numbered 2, after V lost 3 bases and J lost 2 bases. Germline V CDR1 and CDR2: KGHSH, LQKENI. As DNA, the CDR3 is TGTGCCAGCTCACCCAGGGACAGGGGGCCCTACAATGAGCAGTTCTTC. Translated: CASSPRDRGPYNEQFF.

The chain's CDR3 is CSPAGLRGAQYF. The CDR3, as DNA: TGCAGTCCTGCGGGATTACGGGGGGCCCAGTACTTC. The chain is built from TRBV20-1 and TRBJ2-5, with TRBD2 matching over 7 bases. J lost 9 bases, V lost 8 bases, and 12 bases had no gene match. The CDR3 consists of 12 residues. Germline V gene data show CDR1 as DFQATT and CDR2 as SNEGSKA (reference sequence).